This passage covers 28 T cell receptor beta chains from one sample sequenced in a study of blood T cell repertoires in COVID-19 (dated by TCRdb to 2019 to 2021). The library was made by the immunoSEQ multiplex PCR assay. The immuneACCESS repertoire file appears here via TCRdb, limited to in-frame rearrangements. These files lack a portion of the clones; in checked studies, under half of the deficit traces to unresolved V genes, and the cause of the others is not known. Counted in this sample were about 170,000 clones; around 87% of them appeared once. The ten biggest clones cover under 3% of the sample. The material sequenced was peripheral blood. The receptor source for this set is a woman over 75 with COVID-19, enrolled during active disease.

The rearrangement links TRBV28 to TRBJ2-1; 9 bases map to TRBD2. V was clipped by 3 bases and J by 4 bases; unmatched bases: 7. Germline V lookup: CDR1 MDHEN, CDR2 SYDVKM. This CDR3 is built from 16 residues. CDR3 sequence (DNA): TGTGCCAGCAGTTTGACTAGCGGAACCTCTTACAATGAGCAGTTCTTC. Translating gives CASSLTSGTSYNEQFF.

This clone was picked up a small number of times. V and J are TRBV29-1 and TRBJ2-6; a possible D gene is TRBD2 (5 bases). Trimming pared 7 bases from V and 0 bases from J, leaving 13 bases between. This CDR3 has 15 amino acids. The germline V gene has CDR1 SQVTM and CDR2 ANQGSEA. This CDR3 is CSAPRDRSGANVLTF. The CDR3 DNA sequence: TGCAGCGCCCCACGGGATCGCTCTGGGGCCAACGTCCTGACTTTC.

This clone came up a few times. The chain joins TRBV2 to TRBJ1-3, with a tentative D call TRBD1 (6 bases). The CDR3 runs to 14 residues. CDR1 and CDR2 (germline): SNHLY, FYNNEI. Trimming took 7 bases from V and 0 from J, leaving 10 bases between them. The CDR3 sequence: CASNPDSSGNTIYF. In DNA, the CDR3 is TGTGCCAGCAACCCGGACAGCTCTGGAAACACCATATATTTT.

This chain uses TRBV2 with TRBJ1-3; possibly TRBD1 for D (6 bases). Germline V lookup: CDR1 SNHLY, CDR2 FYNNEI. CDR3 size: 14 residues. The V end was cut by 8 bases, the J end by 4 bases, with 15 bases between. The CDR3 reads CASSSGRGGNTIYF. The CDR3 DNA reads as TGTGCCAGCTCTTCGGGCAGGGGAGGAAACACCATATATTTT.

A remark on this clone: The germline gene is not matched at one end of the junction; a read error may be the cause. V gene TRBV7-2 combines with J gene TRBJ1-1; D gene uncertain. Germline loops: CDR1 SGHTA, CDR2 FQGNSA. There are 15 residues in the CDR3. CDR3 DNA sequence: TGTGCCAGCAGCCAGAGACCAGGACTGAACATTGAAGCTTTCTTT. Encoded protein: CASSQRPGLNIEAFF.

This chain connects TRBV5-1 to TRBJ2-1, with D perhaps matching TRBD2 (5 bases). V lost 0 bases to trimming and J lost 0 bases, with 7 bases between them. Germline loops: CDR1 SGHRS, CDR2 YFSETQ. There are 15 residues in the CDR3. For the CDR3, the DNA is TGCGCCAGCAGCTTGGCGGGGAGCTCCTACAATGAGCAGTTCTTC. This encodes CASSLAGSSYNEQFF.

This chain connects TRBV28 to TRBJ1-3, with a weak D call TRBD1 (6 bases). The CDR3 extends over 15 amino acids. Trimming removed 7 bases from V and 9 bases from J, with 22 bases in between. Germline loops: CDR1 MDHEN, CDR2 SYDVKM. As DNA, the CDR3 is TGTGCCAGCACCAGACCGGGGGGGCGAGGAGTCACCATATATTTT. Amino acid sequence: CASTRPGGRGVTIYF.

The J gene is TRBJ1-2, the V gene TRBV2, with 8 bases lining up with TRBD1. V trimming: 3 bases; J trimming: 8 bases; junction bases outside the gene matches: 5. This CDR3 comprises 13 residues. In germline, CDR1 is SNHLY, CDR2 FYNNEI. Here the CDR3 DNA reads TGTGCCAGCAGTGACGGACAGGGTAACGGCTACACCTTC. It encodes CASSDGQGNGYTF.

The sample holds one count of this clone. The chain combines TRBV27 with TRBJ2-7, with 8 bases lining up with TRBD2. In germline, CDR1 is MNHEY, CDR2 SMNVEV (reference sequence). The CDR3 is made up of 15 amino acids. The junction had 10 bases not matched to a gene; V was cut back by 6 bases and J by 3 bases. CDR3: CASRTSPGLVYEQYF. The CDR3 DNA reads TGTGCCAGCAGGACATCCCCGGGACTAGTCTACGAGCAGTACTTC.

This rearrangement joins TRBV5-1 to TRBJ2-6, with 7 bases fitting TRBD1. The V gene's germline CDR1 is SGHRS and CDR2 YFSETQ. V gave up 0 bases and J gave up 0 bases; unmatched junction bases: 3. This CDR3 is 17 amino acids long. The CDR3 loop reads CASSLGGQTSGANVLTF. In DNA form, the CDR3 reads TGCGCCAGCAGCTTGGGGGGACAGACCTCTGGGGCCAACGTCCTGACTTTC.

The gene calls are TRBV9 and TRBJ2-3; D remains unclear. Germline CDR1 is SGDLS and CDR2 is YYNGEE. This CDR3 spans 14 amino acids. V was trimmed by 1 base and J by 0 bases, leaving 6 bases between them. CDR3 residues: CASSVTSSTDTQYF. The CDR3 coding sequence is TGTGCCAGCAGCGTAACTTCTAGCACAGATACGCAGTATTTT.

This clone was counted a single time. The CDR3 coding sequence is TGTGCCAGCACCTTCGGACAGGGGAGTGTACAGTTCTTC. This encodes CASTFGQGSVQFF. The V call is TRBV12-3 or TRBV12-4, the J call TRBJ2-1; TRBD1 aligns across 9 bases. The CDR3 contains 13 residues. Losses at the gene ends were 7 bases for V and 13 bases for J; bases not matched to a gene: 11.

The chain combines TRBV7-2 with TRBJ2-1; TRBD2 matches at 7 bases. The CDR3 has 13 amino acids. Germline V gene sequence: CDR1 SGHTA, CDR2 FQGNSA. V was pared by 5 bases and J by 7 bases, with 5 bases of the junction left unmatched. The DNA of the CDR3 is TGTGCCAGCAGCCCTGGACTAGGGAATGAGCAGTTCTTC. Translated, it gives CASSPGLGNEQFF.

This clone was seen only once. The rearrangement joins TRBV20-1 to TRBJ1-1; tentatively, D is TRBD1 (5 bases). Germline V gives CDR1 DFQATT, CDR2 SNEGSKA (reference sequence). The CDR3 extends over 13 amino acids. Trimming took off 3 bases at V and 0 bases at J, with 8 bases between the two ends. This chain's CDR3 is CSASKDMNTEAFF. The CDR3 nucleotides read TGCAGTGCTAGTAAGGACATGAACACTGAAGCTTTCTTT.

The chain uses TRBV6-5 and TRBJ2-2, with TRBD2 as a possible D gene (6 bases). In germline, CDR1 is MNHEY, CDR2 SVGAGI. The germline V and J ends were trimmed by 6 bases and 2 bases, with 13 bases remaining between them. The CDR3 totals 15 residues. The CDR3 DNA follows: TGTGCCAGCAGAAGCCGGGACTTAAACACCGGGGAGCTGTTTTTT. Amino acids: CASRSRDLNTGELFF.

CDR3 amino acids: CASSQGIVLSEQYF. The CDR3 DNA reads as TGTGCCAGCTCACAGGGGATCGTTTTAAGCGAGCAGTACTTC. This sequence joins TRBV18 and TRBJ2-7, with a tentative D call TRBD1 (5 bases). Germline V gene data show CDR1 as KGHSH and CDR2 as LQKENI. V was cut by 4 bases and J by 6 bases, with 16 bases left in between. The CDR3 runs to 14 residues.

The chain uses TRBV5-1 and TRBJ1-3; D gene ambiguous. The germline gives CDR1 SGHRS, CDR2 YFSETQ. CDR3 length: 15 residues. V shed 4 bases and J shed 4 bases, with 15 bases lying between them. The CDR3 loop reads CASSPDGPGGNTIYF. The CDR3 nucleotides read TGCGCCAGCAGCCCGGACGGCCCGGGAGGAAACACCATATATTTT.

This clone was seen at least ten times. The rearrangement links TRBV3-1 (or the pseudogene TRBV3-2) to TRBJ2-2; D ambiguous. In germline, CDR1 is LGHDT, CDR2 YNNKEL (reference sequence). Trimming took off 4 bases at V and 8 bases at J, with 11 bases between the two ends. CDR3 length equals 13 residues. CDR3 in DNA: TGTGCCAGCAGCCTTAAAGGAGCGGGGGAGCTGTTTTTT. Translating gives CASSLKGAGELFF.

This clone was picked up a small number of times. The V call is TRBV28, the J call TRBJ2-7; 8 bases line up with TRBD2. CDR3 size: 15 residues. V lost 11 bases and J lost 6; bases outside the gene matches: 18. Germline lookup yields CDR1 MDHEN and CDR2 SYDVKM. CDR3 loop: CARSLAGRSGCEQYF. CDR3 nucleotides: TGTGCCCGCTCTCTAGCGGGCCGGTCCGGTTGCGAGCAGTACTTC.

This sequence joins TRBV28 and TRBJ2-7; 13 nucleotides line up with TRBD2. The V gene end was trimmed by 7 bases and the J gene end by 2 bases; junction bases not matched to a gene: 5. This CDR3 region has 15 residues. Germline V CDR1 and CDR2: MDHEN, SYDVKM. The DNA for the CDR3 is TGTGCCAGCAACCCCGGGACTAGCGGGGCCTACGAGCAGTACTTC. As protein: CASNPGTSGAYEQYF.

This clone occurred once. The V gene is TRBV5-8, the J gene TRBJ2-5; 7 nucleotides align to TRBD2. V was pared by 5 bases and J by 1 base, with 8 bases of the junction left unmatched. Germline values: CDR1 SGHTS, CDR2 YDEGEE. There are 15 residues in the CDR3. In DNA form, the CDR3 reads TGTGCCAGCAGGATACGGGACTATTCCCAAGAGACCCAGTACTTC. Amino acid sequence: CASRIRDYSQETQYF.

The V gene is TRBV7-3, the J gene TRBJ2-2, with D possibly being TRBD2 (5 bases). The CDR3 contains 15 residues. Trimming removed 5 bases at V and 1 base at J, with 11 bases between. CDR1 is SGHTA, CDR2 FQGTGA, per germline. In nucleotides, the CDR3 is TGTGCCAGCAGCCCGGGAACCCTGAACACCGGGGAGCTGTTTTTT. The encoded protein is CASSPGTLNTGELFF.

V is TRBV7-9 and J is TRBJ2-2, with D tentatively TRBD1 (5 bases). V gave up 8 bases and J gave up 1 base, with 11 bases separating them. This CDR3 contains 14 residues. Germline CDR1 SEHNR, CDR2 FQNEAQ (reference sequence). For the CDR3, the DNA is TGTGCCAGCGAGAGGACAAGGAACACCGGGGAGCTGTTTTTT. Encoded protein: CASERTRNTGELFF.

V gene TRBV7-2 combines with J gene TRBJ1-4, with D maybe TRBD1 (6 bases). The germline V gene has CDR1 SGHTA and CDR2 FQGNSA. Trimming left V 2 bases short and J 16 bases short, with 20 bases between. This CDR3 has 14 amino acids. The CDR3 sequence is CASSLPLPGARRFF. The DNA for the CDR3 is TGTGCCAGCAGCTTACCTCTTCCAGGGGCGAGGAGGTTTTTT.

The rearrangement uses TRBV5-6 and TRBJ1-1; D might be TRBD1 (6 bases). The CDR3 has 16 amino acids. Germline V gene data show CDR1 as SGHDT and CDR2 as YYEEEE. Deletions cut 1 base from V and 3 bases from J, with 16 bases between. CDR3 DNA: TGTGCCAGCAGCTTGACTGGGGGCTCTACCCACACTGAAGCTTTCTTT. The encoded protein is CASSLTGGSTHTEAFF.

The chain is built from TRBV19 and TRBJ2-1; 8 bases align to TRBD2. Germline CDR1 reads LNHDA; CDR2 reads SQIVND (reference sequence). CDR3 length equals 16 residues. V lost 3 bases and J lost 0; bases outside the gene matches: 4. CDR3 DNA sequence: TGTGCCAGTAGTATGGTCCTAGCGGGCTCCTACAATGAGCAGTTCTTC. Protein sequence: CASSMVLAGSYNEQFF.

CDR3 protein: CASSSGTESYEQYF. The CDR3 DNA reads TGTGCCAGCAGCTCGGGGACAGAGTCCTACGAGCAGTACTTC. This chain links TRBV9 with TRBJ2-7, with 7 bases lining up with TRBD1. This CDR3 is built from 14 residues. In germline, CDR1 is SGDLS, CDR2 YYNGEE. Losses at the gene ends were 4 bases for V and 1 base for J; bases not matched to a gene: 5.

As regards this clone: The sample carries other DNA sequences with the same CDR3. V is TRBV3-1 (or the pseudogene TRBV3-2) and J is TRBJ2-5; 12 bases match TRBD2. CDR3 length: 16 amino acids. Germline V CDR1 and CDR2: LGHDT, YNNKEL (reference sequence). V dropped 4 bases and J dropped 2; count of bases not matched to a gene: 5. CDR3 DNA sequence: TGTGCCAGCAGCCCCCGGACTAGCGGGACTCAAGAGACCCAGTACTTC. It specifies CASSPRTSGTQETQYF.